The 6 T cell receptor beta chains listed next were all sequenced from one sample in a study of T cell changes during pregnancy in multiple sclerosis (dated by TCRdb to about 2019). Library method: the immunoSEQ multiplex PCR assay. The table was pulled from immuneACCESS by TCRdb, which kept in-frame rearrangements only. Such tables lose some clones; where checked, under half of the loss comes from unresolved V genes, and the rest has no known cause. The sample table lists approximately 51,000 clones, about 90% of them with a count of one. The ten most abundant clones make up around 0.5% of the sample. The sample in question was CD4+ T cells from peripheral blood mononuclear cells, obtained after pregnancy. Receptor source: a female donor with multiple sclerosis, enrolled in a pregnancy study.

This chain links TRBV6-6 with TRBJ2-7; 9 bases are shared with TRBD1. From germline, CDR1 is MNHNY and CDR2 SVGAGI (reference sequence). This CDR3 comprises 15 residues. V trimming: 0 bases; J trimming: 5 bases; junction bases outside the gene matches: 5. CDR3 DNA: TGTGCCAGCAGTTACTCGGACAGGGGTTACGACGAGCAGTACTTC. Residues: CASSYSDRGYDEQYF.

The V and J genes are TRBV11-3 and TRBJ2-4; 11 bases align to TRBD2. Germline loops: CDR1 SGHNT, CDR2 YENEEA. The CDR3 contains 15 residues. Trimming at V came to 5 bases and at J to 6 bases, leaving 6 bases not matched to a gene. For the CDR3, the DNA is TGTGCCAGCAGCCTGAGACTAGCGGGATCAAACATTCAGTACTTC. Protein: CASSLRLAGSNIQYF.

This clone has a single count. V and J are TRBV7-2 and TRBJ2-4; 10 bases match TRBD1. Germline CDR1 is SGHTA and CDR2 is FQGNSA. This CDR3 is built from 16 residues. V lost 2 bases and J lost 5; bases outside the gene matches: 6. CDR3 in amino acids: CASSLTGQGVENIQYF. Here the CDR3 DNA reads TGTGCCAGCAGCTTAACAGGACAGGGGGTCGAAAACATTCAGTACTTC.

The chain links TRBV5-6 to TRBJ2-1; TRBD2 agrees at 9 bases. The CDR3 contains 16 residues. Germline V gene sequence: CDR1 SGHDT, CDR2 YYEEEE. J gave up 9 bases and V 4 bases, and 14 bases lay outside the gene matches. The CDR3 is CASSPIFLAGDGEQFF. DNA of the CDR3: TGTGCCAGCAGCCCAATCTTCTTAGCGGGAGATGGTGAGCAGTTCTTC.

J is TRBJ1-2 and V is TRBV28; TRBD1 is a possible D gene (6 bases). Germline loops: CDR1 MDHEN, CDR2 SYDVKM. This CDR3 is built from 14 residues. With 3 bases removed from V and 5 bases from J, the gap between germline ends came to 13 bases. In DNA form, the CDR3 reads TGTGCCAGCAGTTTGGTAGGGGGAAGTTATGGCTACACCTTC. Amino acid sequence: CASSLVGGSYGYTF.

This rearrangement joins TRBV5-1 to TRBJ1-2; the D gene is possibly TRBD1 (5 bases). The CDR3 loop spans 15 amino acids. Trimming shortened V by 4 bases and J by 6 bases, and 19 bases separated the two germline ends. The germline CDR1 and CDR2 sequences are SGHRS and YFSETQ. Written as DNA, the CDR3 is TGCGCCAGCAGCCGCGACAGTTTCCCACAGGATGGCTACACCTTC. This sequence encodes CASSRDSFPQDGYTF.